This T cell receptor beta chain was sequenced for a study of cytomegalovirus exposure and HLA in healthy donors. Study outcomes and limitations: A previous analysis found most TCR beta V segments productive roughly 90% or roughly 30% of the time. In a later analysis, common viral pathogens appeared linked to several of the most significant clusters. While the bulk of TCR sequences proved rare, some public TCRs turned up in many donors. Later analysis reportedly placed an Asian-associated ancestry cluster below the roughly 700-donor mean in N-insertions.

A remark on this clone: The antigen is not known.

The CDR3 consists of 17 residues. Trimming removed 6 bases from V and 1 base from J; junction bases left unmatched: 6. CDR1 and CDR2 from the germline V gene are SGDLS and YYNGEE. The PCR used 60 Vbeta and 13 Jbeta primers. Sequencing used immunoSEQ multiplex PCR; TCRdb keeps in-frame clones, though not all of them. The sample holds approximately 160,000 clones, around 82% seen once. The V gene is TRBV9, the J gene TRBJ2-3; 15 bases line up with TRBD2. This TCR was recovered from a woman in her fifties or sixties in good health and CMV-seropositive. The sequenced sample consisted of PBMCs. As DNA, the CDR3 is TGTGCCAGCACTCGGACTAGCGGGGGGGCCGGCACAGATACGCAGTATTTT. It yields the protein CASTRTSGGAGTDTQYF.